One sample yielded the 22 T cell receptor beta chains listed below, sequenced in a study of T cell repertoires in cytomegalovirus infection. From the reads, TCRdb called clonotypes with MiXCR, one entry per CDR3 protein. The repertoire consists of 450,000 to 550,000 distinct CDR3 sequences, with about 15% occurring once and the leading ten covering 20% to 30%. The source material was CD8+ T cells from PBMCs. Receptors were obtained from a human donor in good health (CMV status not recorded). Some clones in this sample may be carry-over from other donors' samples.

Worth noting for this clonotype: Given a much more abundant clone one base away, this may be a read error. The gene calls are TRBV4-1 and TRBJ1-5; no firm D call. CDR3 length: 14 residues. The V end lost 0 bases, the J end lost 8 bases, and 11 bases lay between the germline ends. CDR1 is MGHRA, CDR2 YSYEKL, per germline. CDR3 residues: CASSQDQCWEPQHF. The CDR3 nucleotides are TGCGCCAGCAGCCAAGACCAGTGCTGGGAGCCCCAGCATTTT.

With regard to this clonotype: A much larger clone is a single base away; this may be a read error. The V and J genes are TRBV27 and TRBJ2-1, with 8 bases aligning to TRBD2. Germline CDR1 is MNHEY and CDR2 is SMNVEV (reference sequence). The CDR3 loop spans 14 amino acids. V lost 8 bases, J lost 6 bases, and 9 bases stayed unmatched. CDR3 coding DNA: TGTGCCAGCGGTCCCTGGACTAGCAGCAATGAGCAGTTCTTC. Its translation: CASGPWTSSNEQFF.

This sequence joins TRBV23-1 and TRBJ2-1; perhaps TRBD2 as D (5 bases). TRBV23-1 is filed as an ORF, its function uncertain. The germline V and J ends were trimmed by 2 bases and 6 bases, with 17 bases remaining between them. The CDR3 is 16 amino acids. As DNA, the CDR3 is TGCGCCAGCAGTCAACAGACTACTGGCCTTGGCAATGAGCAGTTCTTC. Translating it yields CASSQQTTGLGNEQFF.

This clonotype was seen a handful of times. This chain uses TRBV6-6 with TRBJ1-1; perhaps TRBD1 as D (5 bases). The V end was cut by 0 bases, the J end by 6 bases, with 14 bases between. The CDR3 is 15 amino acids. Per the germline V gene, CDR1 is MNHNY and CDR2 is SVGAGI (reference sequence). The CDR3 loop is CASSYSGTPLAEAFF. CDR3 sequence (DNA): TGTGCCAGCAGTTACTCCGGGACGCCTCTGGCTGAAGCTTTCTTT.

V gene TRBV6-6 combines with J gene TRBJ2-6; D remains ambiguous. The germline gives CDR1 MNHNY, CDR2 SVGAGI (reference sequence). The CDR3 is 15 residues long. V was cut by 7 bases and J by 0 bases, with 10 bases left in between. CDR3 coding DNA: TGTGCCAGCACCGAAATGTTCTCTGGGGCCAACGTCCTGACTTTC. This gives the protein CASTEMFSGANVLTF.

This chain connects TRBV6-2 or TRBV6-3 to TRBJ1-2; tentatively, D is TRBD1 (5 bases). Germline lookup yields CDR1 MNHEY and CDR2 SVGEGT. V was shortened by 4 bases and J by 8 bases, with 23 bases between the two germline ends. The CDR3 runs 16 residues. CDR3 amino acids: CASSSYRDLPYQGYTF. CDR3 nucleotide sequence: TGTGCCAGCAGTTCATACCGGGACCTCCCCTATCAGGGCTACACCTTC.

A word on this clonotype: Given the absence of the conserved phenylalanine or tryptophan at the CDR3 end, a read error is likely. The rearrangement uses TRBV29-1 and TRBJ2-7; tentatively, D is TRBD1 or TRBD2 (5 bases each). The germline CDR1 and CDR2 sequences are SQVTM and ANQGSEA. CDR3 size: 15 residues. V lost 4 bases and J lost 4, with 20 bases in between. CDR3 nucleotide sequence: TGCAGCGTTGGGGACGAGGGAATCAAGCCTTACGAGCAGTACTTA. Translating gives CSVGDEGIKPYEQYL.

The sample holds many counts of this clonotype. The J gene is TRBJ2-2, the V gene TRBV7-9; 10 nucleotides match TRBD1. CDR3 length equals 15 residues. J gave up 5 bases and V 6 bases, and 6 bases lay outside the gene matches. The germline gives CDR1 SEHNR, CDR2 FQNEAQ (reference sequence). CDR3 sequence: CASSPPGQGTGELFF. DNA of the CDR3: TGTGCCAGCAGTCCGCCGGGACAGGGGACCGGGGAGCTGTTTTTT.

CDR3: CASSVGGSYGYTF. Here the CDR3 DNA reads TGTGCCAGCAGTGTGGGGGGCTCCTATGGCTACACCTTC. The chain joins TRBV7-6 to TRBJ1-2; D perhaps matches TRBD1 (6 bases). The length of the CDR3 is 13 residues. V dropped 6 bases and J dropped 4 bases, with 12 bases sitting between them. Looked up from germline, CDR1 is SGHVS and CDR2 is FNYEAQ.

V is TRBV5-1 and J is TRBJ2-6; a possible D gene is TRBD1 (5 bases). Trimming took off 2 bases at V and 0 bases at J, with 9 bases between the two ends. The CDR3 has 16 amino acids. Germline CDR1 is SGHRS and CDR2 is YFSETQ. The CDR3 loop is CASSFTGPSGANVLTF. CDR3 in DNA: TGCGCCAGCAGCTTCACAGGCCCCTCTGGGGCCAACGTCCTGACTTTC.

The rearrangement links TRBV20-1 to TRBJ2-1; 7 bases line up with TRBD1. Germline trimming cut 6 bases from V and 5 bases from J; bases unmatched to any gene: 10. There are 14 residues in the CDR3. Germline CDR1 is DFQATT and CDR2 is SNEGSKA (reference sequence). CDR3 nucleotide sequence: TGCAGTGCCCGTTCCGGGACAGACCACAATGAGCAGTTCTTC. Protein product: CSARSGTDHNEQFF.

In its sample, this clonotype was seen a few times. The chain is built from TRBV20-1 and TRBJ2-5, with 9 positions matching TRBD1. Germline assignment: CDR1 DFQATT and CDR2 SNEGSKA (reference sequence). Germline trimming cut 3 bases from V and 2 bases from J; bases unmatched to any gene: 10. CDR3 length: 16 residues. The CDR3 sequence: CSARSRDRETQETQYF. The CDR3 DNA reads TGCAGTGCTAGGTCCCGGGACAGGGAGACACAAGAGACCCAGTACTTC.

This clonotype turned up a few times. The chain is built from TRBV9 and TRBJ2-7, with 7 bases matching TRBD2. Germline loops: CDR1 SGDLS, CDR2 YYNGEE. The CDR3 is 16 amino acids. Unmatched junction bases numbered 6, after V lost 0 bases and J lost 0 bases. CDR3 residues: CASSVAVSGTSYEQYF. CDR3 sequence (DNA): TGTGCCAGCAGCGTAGCTGTCAGCGGGACCTCCTACGAGCAGTACTTC.

This clonotype was found a few times. V and J are TRBV19 and TRBJ1-4, with no clear D. Germline CDR1 and CDR2: LNHDA and SQIVND (reference sequence). Trimming pared 7 bases from V and 0 bases from J, leaving 9 bases between. CDR3 length: 14 residues. The CDR3 bases are TGTGCCAGTACCGACACCTCAACTAATGAAAAACTGTTTTTT. This sequence encodes CASTDTSTNEKLFF.

Of note for this clonotype: A much larger clone lies one base from this, so it may be a read error. This sequence joins TRBV7-2 and TRBJ2-4; D unclear. V shed 4 bases and J shed 3 bases, with 16 bases lying between them. This CDR3 comprises 16 residues. Per germline, CDR1 SGHTA and CDR2 FQGNSA. The CDR3 nucleotides are TGTGCCAGCAGCTCCGTGATGTGGCCAGTCAAAAACATTCAGTACTTC. Protein: CASSSVMWPVKNIQYF. The full variable domain, its missing parts supplied by reference TRBV7-2 and TRBJ2-4, is GAGVSQSPSNKVTEKGKDVELRCDPISGHTALYWYRQSLGQGLEFLIYFQGNSAPDKSGLPSDRFSAERTGGSVSTLTIQRTQQEDSAVYLCASSSVMWPVKNIQYFGAGTRLSVL.

At least ten counts were recorded for this clonotype. The V call is TRBV4-2, the J call TRBJ2-7; D gene ambiguous. Germline V gene data show CDR1 as LGHNA and CDR2 as YNFKEQ. V was trimmed by 0 bases and J by 4 bases, leaving 13 bases between them. The CDR3 sequence is 15 residues long. CDR3 residues: CASSQDQYGAYEQYF. The CDR3 DNA follows: TGTGCCAGCAGCCAAGATCAGTATGGCGCTTACGAGCAGTACTTC.

The CDR3 loop reads CASSTPREWVEQYF. The CDR3 DNA reads TGTGCCAGCAGTACCCCTCGGGAGTGGGTCGAGCAGTACTTC. The V gene is TRBV28, the J gene TRBJ2-7, with D possibly being TRBD2 (6 bases). This CDR3 has 14 amino acids. Germline V lookup: CDR1 MDHEN, CDR2 SYDVKM. V was cut by 5 bases and J by 6 bases, with 17 bases left in between.

Many counts were recorded for this clonotype. CDR3 bases: TGTGCCAGCAGTCTTGGACGGATCAATCAGCCCCAGCATTTT. Protein sequence: CASSLGRINQPQHF. This chain joins TRBV12-3 or TRBV12-4 and TRBJ1-5; D is undetermined. The length of the CDR3 is 14 residues. The V and J ends lost 5 bases and 3 bases respectively, with 11 bases between them.

This clonotype was recorded at least ten times. CDR3 loop: CASSSSGLYNEQFF. The DNA for the CDR3 is TGTGCCAGCAGCTCTAGCGGGCTCTACAATGAGCAGTTCTTC. The chain uses TRBV6-6 and TRBJ2-1; 8 nucleotides align to TRBD2. The CDR3 length is 14 residues. The germline V gene has CDR1 MNHNY and CDR2 SVGAGI (reference sequence). V gave up 6 bases and J gave up 3 bases; unmatched junction bases: 4.

The table lists this clonotype with many counts. The rearrangement joins TRBV4-1 to TRBJ2-5; 8 bases agree with TRBD1. V lost 3 bases to trimming and J lost 1 base; unmatched junction nucleotides: 10. Per the germline V gene, CDR1 is MGHRA and CDR2 is YSYEKL. This CDR3 contains 17 residues. The CDR3 loop is CASSQEVPGQVQETQYF. The DNA of the CDR3 is TGCGCCAGCAGCCAGGAAGTACCGGGACAGGTCCAAGAGACCCAGTACTTC.

The chain employs TRBV27 and TRBJ2-2, with 7 nucleotides matching TRBD2. The germline V gene has CDR1 MNHEY and CDR2 SMNVEV (reference sequence). V dropped 5 bases and J dropped 3; count of bases not matched to a gene: 9. There are 16 residues in the CDR3. CDR3 amino acids: CASSPAAGEYTGELFF. The CDR3 DNA follows: TGTGCCAGCAGTCCCGCGGCGGGGGAATACACCGGGGAGCTGTTTTTT.

This clonotype has ten or more counts. The gene calls are TRBV11-2 and TRBJ2-1; 8 nucleotides match TRBD2. Trimming took 7 bases from V and 4 from J; bases not matched to a gene: 6. CDR1 SGHAT and CDR2 FQNNGV come from the germline V gene. This CDR3 spans 14 amino acids. In DNA, the CDR3 is TGTGCCAGCACCGTAGCGGGGTTTTACAATGAGCAGTTCTTC. It is translated as CASTVAGFYNEQFF.